This T cell receptor (beta chain) was identified in a study of regulatory T cells in long-lasting Graves disease. Study findings and constraints: Patients with persistent disease showed a bias toward TRBV28, TRBJ1-2 and TRBJ2-5.

Time point described: persistent/refractory GD, antithyroid drugs over 5 years with positive TRAb. RNA extracted from PBMCs served as the sequencing template. With EDTA tubes as the receptacles, around 10 milliliters of peripheral blood were drawn. Germline CDR1 SGHDT, CDR2 YYEEEE. Trimming cost V 0 bases and J 2 bases, with 12 bases left between them. The CDR3 runs to 15 residues. According to the study, TCR beta libraries were built with iRepertoire HTBI primers and CDR3-region Arm-PCR. In the authors' methods: From all samples, identification returned approximately 13 TRBJ and under 75 TRBV segments. Using its own MiXCR run on the multiplex PCR reads, TCRdb lists one record per CDR3 protein. V and J calls and clone size were set by TCRdb, not the authors. The data show some 330,000 distinct CDR3 sequences, 20% to 25% seen once. Concerning this clonotype itself: What it binds is unknown.

The TCR was taken from a woman between 40 and 50 years old with Graves disease. Sequences were derived from peripheral blood mononuclear cells (PBMCs), sampled when the disease was refractory, from a patient treated with antithyroid drugs. The chain employs TRBV5-6 and TRBJ2-7, with D maybe TRBD1 (6 bases). CDR3 amino acids: CASSLDRVGTYEQYF. In nucleotides, the CDR3 is TGTGCCAGCAGCTTGGACAGGGTCGGGACCTACGAGCAGTACTTC.